This T cell receptor (beta chain) was sequenced for a study of T cell responses to AZD1222 COVID-19 vaccine. Whole-study findings and limits: In the spike-specific TCR repertoire, nearly half reportedly target unmutated variant regions. At study baseline, merely roughly 6 AZD1222 recipients were seropositive.

For this clone: Its antigen remains unknown.

The data were produced by immunoSEQ multiplex PCR, yet TCRdb's version contains in-frame clones alone and is incomplete. The profile shows roughly 150,000 clones, less than 95% of them singletons. The CDR3 spans 17 residues. Germline values: CDR1 SGHDT, CDR2 YYEEEE. The V end lost 1 base, the J end lost 1 base, and 17 bases lay between the germline ends. The TCR was taken from an adult who received the AZD1222 COVID-19 vaccine. The sequences come from peripheral blood, collected 28 days after the second AZD1222 dose. The chain combines TRBV5-6 with TRBJ1-2; D is possibly TRBD1 (6 bases). CDR3 region: CASSLWGLLDSNYGYTF. In DNA, the CDR3 is TGTGCCAGCAGCTTGTGGGGACTCCTGGACAGTAACTATGGCTACACCTTC.